What follows are 25 T cell receptor beta chains derived from one specimen sequenced in a study of CD8+CD57+ T cells in acquired aplastic anemia. The template used for profiling TCR beta VDJ and CDR3 was genomic DNA. TCRdb ran MiXCR on the reads and lists one entry per CDR3 protein. The table has hundreds of thousands of distinct CDR3 sequences, 65% to 80% seen once. Source material: sorted CD4+, CD8+, or CD8+CD57+ T cells (not recorded which) from PBMCs. The receptors come from a human donor in good health, serving as a control.

This clonotype was seen many times. The V gene is TRBV5-8, the J gene TRBJ1-2; D may be TRBD1 (5 bases). There are 14 residues in the CDR3. Trimming took 3 bases from V and 0 from J, leaving 9 bases between them. Germline V CDR1 and CDR2: SGHTS, YDEGEE. CDR3 region: CASSWGDANYGYTF. The CDR3 DNA is TGTGCCAGCAGCTGGGGCGACGCTAACTATGGCTACACCTTC.

This clonotype was picked up many times. The chain carries TRBV7-9 and TRBJ2-5; D is possibly TRBD2 (6 bases). Germline V lookup: CDR1 SEHNR, CDR2 FQNEAQ (reference sequence). The CDR3 is made up of 16 amino acids. The germline V and J ends were trimmed by 4 bases and 1 base, with 16 bases remaining between them. CDR3 region: CASSSRRGFGQETQYF. CDR3 in DNA: TGTGCCAGCAGCTCCCGCCGGGGGTTTGGCCAAGAGACCCAGTACTTC.

This clonotype was counted a few times. The germline gene is not matched at one end of the junction; a read error may be the cause. The CDR3 coding sequence is TGTGCCAGCAGCCGGCAGGCGGGTATCACCGGGGAGTTGTTTTTT. Its protein product is CASSRQAGITGELFF. V and J are TRBV7-2 and TRBJ2-2, with D perhaps TRBD2 (5 bases). This CDR3 has 15 residues. CDR1 and CDR2 (germline): SGHTA, FQGNSA. Filled out from reference TRBV7-2 and TRBJ2-2, the complete variable domain reads GAGVSQSPSNKVTEKGKDVELRCDPISGHTALYWYRQSLGQGLEFLIYFQGNSAPDKSGLPSDRFSAERTGGSVSTLTIQRTQQEDSAVYLCASSRQAGITGELFFGEGSRLTVL.

This clonotype was detected a few times. This chain connects TRBV29-1 to TRBJ2-3; 15 positions match TRBD2. Per germline, CDR1 SQVTM and CDR2 ANQGSEA. The CDR3 has 16 amino acids. The trim removed 1 base at V and 3 bases at J, leaving 2 bases unmatched. The CDR3 sequence is CSVEGGTSGGTDTQYF. CDR3 bases: TGCAGCGTTGAAGGAGGGACTAGCGGGGGGACAGATACGCAGTATTTT.

This clonotype was observed a single time. No conserved phenylalanine or tryptophan ends this CDR3, so it is likely a read error. No DNA is shown, since the ends of the CDR3 on it are uncertain; the CDR3 is the one TCRdb lists. This chain joins TRBV2 and TRBJ1-1. Germline V gene data show CDR1 as SNHLY and CDR2 as FYNNEI. A total of 16 residues make up the CDR3, ends included. CDR3 amino acids: CASSAIQDERGTEAFC.

The gene calls are TRBV5-1 and TRBJ1-1, with 8 bases matching TRBD1. The germline V gene encodes CDR1 SGHRS and CDR2 YFSETQ. The CDR3 consists of 15 residues. V was clipped by 4 bases and J by 4 bases; unmatched bases: 9. The CDR3 loop reads CASSPIQGASTEAFF. In DNA form, the CDR3 reads TGCGCCAGCAGCCCAATTCAGGGGGCGAGCACTGAAGCTTTCTTT.

V and J are TRBV2 and TRBJ2-7; 12 bases map to TRBD2. The junction had 3 bases not matched to a gene; V was cut back by 6 bases and J by 0 bases. Germline values: CDR1 SNHLY, CDR2 FYNNEI. This CDR3 comprises 15 residues. The CDR3 spells CASRLTSGSSYEQYF. For the CDR3, the DNA is TGTGCCAGCAGACTGACTAGCGGGAGCTCCTACGAGCAGTACTTC.

The chain uses TRBV2 and TRBJ2-3; 14 positions match TRBD2. The germline gives CDR1 SNHLY, CDR2 FYNNEI. CDR3 length: 15 residues. The V segment lost 6 bases and the J segment 5 bases; nucleotides outside the gene matches: 4. Here the CDR3 DNA reads TGTGCCAGCAGAGGACTAGCGGGAGGCTTAGATACGCAGTATTTT. The encoded protein is CASRGLAGGLDTQYF.

The genes are TRBV6-5 and TRBJ1-5, with D maybe TRBD1 (5 bases). Germline V gives CDR1 MNHEY, CDR2 SVGAGI. This CDR3 has 16 residues. V was pared by 0 bases and J by 5 bases, with 14 bases between. The CDR3 nucleotides are TGTGCCAGCAGTTACTCCCCGGGGGGTAGGGATCAGCCCCAGCATTTT. It translates to CASSYSPGGRDQPQHF.

This clonotype was seen ten or more times. The chain links TRBV19 to TRBJ2-2; 13 bases align to TRBD2. V lost 6 bases to trimming and J lost 6 bases; unmatched junction nucleotides: 1. CDR3 size: 14 residues. Germline values: CDR1 LNHDA, CDR2 SQIVND (reference sequence). CDR3 residues: CASRTSGGAGELFF. The CDR3 region has the DNA TGTGCCAGTAGAACTAGCGGGGGGGCCGGGGAGCTGTTTTTT.

This clonotype has ten or more counts. The chain couples TRBV3-1 to TRBJ2-7; D not certain. Germline V gene sequence: CDR1 LGHDT, CDR2 YNNKEL (reference sequence). Trimming removed 0 bases at V and 2 bases at J, with 2 bases between. This CDR3 has 12 residues. CDR3 sequence reads: CASSQEPYEQYF. The CDR3 DNA reads as TGTGCCAGCAGCCAAGAGCCCTACGAGCAGTACTTC.

In this sample, this clonotype turned up once. This rearrangement joins TRBV20-1 to TRBJ1-2; D gene unclear. CDR1 and CDR2 from the germline V gene are DFQATT and SNEGSKA (reference sequence). The CDR3 contains 13 residues. The germline V and J ends were trimmed by 8 bases and 2 bases, with 15 bases remaining between them. In nucleotides, the CDR3 is TGCAGTCCCGAAGGCTTAGACAACTATGGCTACACCTTC. Encoded protein: CSPEGLDNYGYTF.

The V call is TRBV7-9, the J call TRBJ1-4, with D tentatively TRBD1 (5 bases). Between the trimmed V and J ends, which lost 3 bases and 8 bases, there was a span of 13 bases. CDR1 is SEHNR and CDR2 is FQNEAQ in the germline V gene (reference sequence). This CDR3 is built from 14 residues. CDR3 protein: CASSFGGGSEKLFF. The CDR3 DNA is TGTGCCAGCAGCTTCGGGGGGGGGAGCGAAAAACTGTTTTTT.

Worth noting for this clonotype: Since a much larger clone is just one base distant, this may be a read error. This chain joins TRBV5-5 and TRBJ1-2; perhaps TRBD1 as D (5 bases). Per germline, CDR1 SGHKS and CDR2 YYEKEE (reference sequence). The length of the CDR3 is 15 residues. The CDR3 nucleotides are TGTGCCAGCTTGCCTGCGGGGGGTAGTTTCTATGGCTACGCCTTC. This translates into CASLPAGGSFYGYAF. Based on the CDR3 plus reference TRBV5-5 and TRBJ1-2, the full variable domain is DAGVTQSPTHLIKTRGQQVTLRCSPISGHKSVSWYQQVLGQGPQFIFQYYEKEERGRGNFPDRFSARQFPNYSSELNVNALLLGDSALYLCASLPAGGSFYGYAFGSGTRLTVV.

For this clonotype: Sequence at one end of the junction differs from germline and may be a read error. The gene calls are TRBV7-4 and TRBJ1-6; D remains unclear. Germline V CDR1 and CDR2: SGHVT, SQSDAQ. The CDR3 runs 15 residues. The DNA for the CDR3 is TGTGCCAGCAGCTTAGCGCGGGGAAACTCTCGAAACACCAACTTT. Its translation: CASSLARGNSRNTNF. Drawing the rest from reference TRBV7-4 and TRBJ1-6, the complete variable domain is GAGVSQSPRYKVAKRGRDVALRCDSISGHVTLYWYRQTLGQGSEVLTYSQSDAQRDKSGRPSGRFSAERPERSVSTLKIQRTEQGDSAVYLCASSLARGNSRNTNFGNGTRLTVT.

About this clonotype: The CDR3 does not close with the conserved phenylalanine or tryptophan, likely indicating a read error. The DNA is omitted, as the CDR3 cannot be located on it reliably, and the CDR3 follows TCRdb's listing. This chain connects TRBV12-3 or TRBV12-4 to TRBJ1-2. The CDR3 has 10 amino acids, counting both end residues. The CDR3 sequence: CASSLPPVSS.

The rearrangement links TRBV5-1 to TRBJ2-3; 8 nucleotides agree with TRBD2. The CDR3 loop spans 17 amino acids. Trimming took 6 bases from V and 0 from J; bases not matched to a gene: 12. From germline, CDR1 is SGHRS and CDR2 YFSETQ. CDR3 amino acids: CASTTGGRQCSTDTQYF. CDR3 DNA sequence: TGCGCCAGCACCACTGGCGGGAGGCAATGTAGCACAGATACGCAGTATTTT.

This chain connects TRBV7-9 to TRBJ1-6, with D perhaps matching TRBD1 (5 bases). Germline V gene data show CDR1 as SEHNR and CDR2 as FQNEAQ (reference sequence). The ends were cut back, 1 base at V and 18 bases at J, with 22 bases in the middle. The CDR3 has 15 amino acids. The CDR3: CASSLGGAVRSLPHF. The DNA for the CDR3 is TGTGCCAGCAGCTTAGGAGGGGCCGTGCGGTCACTCCCCCACTTT.

This clonotype was counted at least ten times. The chain employs TRBV19 and TRBJ1-1, with 7 bases aligning to TRBD1. J gave up 1 base and V 7 bases, and 6 bases lay outside the gene matches. Germline CDR1 reads LNHDA; CDR2 reads SQIVND (reference sequence). The CDR3 covers 14 residues. The CDR3 DNA reads as TGTGCCAGTATGATTCAGGGGGAGAACACTGAAGCTTTCTTT. Encoded protein: CASMIQGENTEAFF.

This clonotype was observed at least ten times. This rearrangement joins TRBV19 to TRBJ1-6, with D perhaps TRBD1 (5 bases). The CDR3 is 13 amino acids. V was trimmed by 1 base and J by 9 bases, leaving 7 bases between them. CDR1 is LNHDA and CDR2 is SQIVND in the germline V gene (reference sequence). The CDR3 protein is CASSIGGTSPLHF. Here the CDR3 DNA reads TGTGCCAGTAGTATAGGGGGCACTTCACCCCTCCACTTT. Full variable domain (remainder filled in from reference TRBV19 and TRBJ1-6): DGGITQSPKYLFRKEGQNVTLSCEQNLNHDAMYWYRQDPGQGLRLIYYSQIVNDFQKGDIAEGYSVSREKKESFPLTVTSAQKNPTAFYLCASSIGGTSPLHFGNGTRLTVT.

The chain combines TRBV7-8 with TRBJ2-3; weak D call: TRBD1 (6 bases). This CDR3 region has 14 residues. CDR1 is SGHVS, CDR2 FQNEAQ, per germline. V lost 3 bases to trimming and J lost 5 bases, with 12 bases between them. CDR3 bases: TGTGCCAGCAGCTTTGGGACAAGGAGAGATACGCAGTATTTT. Protein: CASSFGTRRDTQYF.

The CDR3 nucleotides are TGTGCCAGCAGCTTGACAGGGGGCTGGAATGAAAAACTGTTTTTT. Translating gives CASSLTGGWNEKLFF. V and J are TRBV7-2 and TRBJ1-4; TRBD1 matches 10 bases. Germline CDR1 is SGHTA and CDR2 is FQGNSA. The V segment lost 3 bases and the J segment 5 bases; nucleotides outside the gene matches: 3. The CDR3 consists of 15 residues.

This chain uses TRBV24-1 with TRBJ2-1, with TRBD1 matching over 7 bases. Looked up from germline, CDR1 is KGHDR and CDR2 is SFDVKD. V shed 5 bases, J shed 4 bases, and the junction held 7 bases outside the gene matches. This CDR3 contains 15 residues. The CDR3 reads CATSGNTGVYNEQFF. The CDR3 DNA follows: TGTGCCACCAGTGGTAACACAGGGGTTTACAATGAGCAGTTCTTC.

V is TRBV12-3 or TRBV12-4 and J is TRBJ1-6, with 7 bases identical to TRBD1. The CDR3 runs 16 residues. Losses at the gene ends were 6 bases for V and 7 bases for J; bases not matched to a gene: 12. The CDR3 loop reads CASRHRTGPGNSPLHF. In DNA, the CDR3 is TGTGCCAGCAGGCACCGGACAGGCCCGGGGAATTCACCCCTCCACTTT.

This clonotype was found a few times. The V gene is TRBV6-1, the J gene TRBJ1-1; 7 bases match TRBD1. The CDR3 runs to 15 residues. The V gene's germline CDR1 is MNHNS and CDR2 SASEGT. Unmatched junction bases numbered 12, after V lost 6 bases and J lost 5 bases. CDR3: CASSQRQGKVTEAFF. The CDR3 DNA is TGTGCCAGCAGCCAAAGACAGGGAAAGGTGACTGAAGCTTTCTTT.